This T cell receptor beta chain was sequenced in a study of preoperative IRX-2 immunotherapy in early breast cancer. Sequencing was performed with immunoSEQ multiplex PCR; in TCRdb, only in-frame clones are kept and a portion is missing. Of around 30,000 clones in the sample, less than 90% were seen once. As to treatment: preoperative locoregional IRX-2 cytokine immunotherapy. Patients received preoperative, locoregional IRX-2 cytokine immunotherapy in a phase Ib study. Sample: lymph node tissue, taken from a patient treated with IRX-2 immunotherapy. This TCR was recovered from a human donor with breast cancer.

The CDR3 reads CASSPWTGPNQPQHF. CDR3 nucleotides: TGTGCCAGCTCACCATGGACAGGCCCCAATCAGCCCCAGCATTTT. The V and J genes are TRBV18 and TRBJ1-5; 7 positions agree with TRBD1. The length of the CDR3 is 15 residues. Per the germline V gene, CDR1 is KGHSH and CDR2 is LQKENI. Trimming removed 2 bases from V and 3 bases from J; junction bases left unmatched: 4.